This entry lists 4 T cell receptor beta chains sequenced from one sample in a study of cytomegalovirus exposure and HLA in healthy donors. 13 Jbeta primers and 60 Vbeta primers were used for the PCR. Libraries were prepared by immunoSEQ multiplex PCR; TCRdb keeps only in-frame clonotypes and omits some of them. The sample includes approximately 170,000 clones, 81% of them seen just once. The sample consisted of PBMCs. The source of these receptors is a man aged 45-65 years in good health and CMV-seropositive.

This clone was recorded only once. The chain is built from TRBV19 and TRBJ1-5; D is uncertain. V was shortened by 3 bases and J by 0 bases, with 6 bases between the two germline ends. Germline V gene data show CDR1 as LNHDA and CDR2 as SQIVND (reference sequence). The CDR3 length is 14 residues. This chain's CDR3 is CASSISDSNQPQHF. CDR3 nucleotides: TGTGCCAGTAGTATCAGCGATAGCAATCAGCCCCAGCATTTT.

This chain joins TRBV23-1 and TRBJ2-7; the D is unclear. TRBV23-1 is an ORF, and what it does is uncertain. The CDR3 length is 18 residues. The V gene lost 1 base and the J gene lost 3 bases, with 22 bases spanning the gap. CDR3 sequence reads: CASSQFPHTGVSDYEQYF. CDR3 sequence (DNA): TGCGCCAGCAGTCAATTCCCCCACACGGGTGTTTCAGACTACGAGCAGTACTTC.

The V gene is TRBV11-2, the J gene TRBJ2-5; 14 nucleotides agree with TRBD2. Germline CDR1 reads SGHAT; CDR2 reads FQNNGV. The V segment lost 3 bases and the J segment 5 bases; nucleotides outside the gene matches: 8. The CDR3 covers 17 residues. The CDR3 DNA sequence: TGTGCCAGCAGCTTTACGGGACTAGCGGGAGTAGGGGAGACCCAGTACTTC. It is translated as CASSFTGLAGVGETQYF.

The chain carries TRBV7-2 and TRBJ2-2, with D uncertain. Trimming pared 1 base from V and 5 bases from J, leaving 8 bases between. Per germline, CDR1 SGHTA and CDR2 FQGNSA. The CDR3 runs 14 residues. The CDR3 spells CASSLVGSTGELFF. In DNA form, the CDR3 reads TGTGCCAGCAGCTTAGTGGGCAGTACCGGGGAGCTGTTTTTT. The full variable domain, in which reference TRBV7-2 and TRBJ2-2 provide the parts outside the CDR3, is GAGVSQSPSNKVTEKGKDVELRCDPISGHTALYWYRQSLGQGLEFLIYFQGNSAPDKSGLPSDRFSAERTGGSVSTLTIQRTQQEDSAVYLCASSLVGSTGELFFGEGSRLTVL.